The entry below describes one TCR beta chain. Its target antigen remains unknown. Per-base qualities were not stored, and no clone one base away is much larger. The entry originates in a study of cytomegalovirus exposure and HLA in healthy donors (dated by TCRdb to between 2016 and 2019). Regarding the research as a whole: In an earlier analysis of about 560 of the donors, 250 to 350 Gb of sequence data and 95 million to 130 million unique TCR beta sequences from about 180 million T cells were reported. Among the roughly 390 genotyped donors, approximately 82% belonged to the genetic ancestry cluster associated with self-reported Caucasian donors. Donor age, sex, ethnicity and CMV serostatus were compiled alongside the repertoire data. In a later analysis, previously published TCR beta repertoires from several hundred donors were re-analyzed and high-resolution HLA genotyping was added so that TCR occurrence patterns could be studied. Genome-wide SNP genotypes for about 55% of the 666 donors were used in a later genetic analysis, which treated that subset as a discovery cohort. Roughly 290 gigabases of sequencing data and roughly 81 million unique TCR sequences made up an early release that covered fewer than 650 HLA-typed donors. To predict cytomegalovirus infection status, the study combined high-throughput TCR immunosequencing, statistical association of individual TCRs with disease status, and machine learning. Class I and class II HLA loci were covered by the typing at four-digit resolution. Along with the approximately 700-subject first cohort, a separate validation cohort of around 120 different subjects was used. The number of donors typed differed by locus, with 629-630 for A, B, C, DRB1 and DQB1, roughly 520 for DQA1, about 610 for DPA1, and approximately 470 for DPB1. An earlier analysis of about 620 of the donors applied high-throughput TCR beta sequencing to assess whether each TCR beta V gene segment acted as functional or pseudogenic. The study was designed to test whether signatures of past pathogen exposure could be identified by cataloging public T cell receptors. The study profiled the T cell repertoires of under 700 subjects by immunosequencing and related them to cytomegalovirus serostatus. Because of strong linkage in the cohort, roughly five DR-DQ haplotypes were treated as single units for association and clustering. All discovery cohort repertoires had been generated using a single sequencing platform. Rather than using new phenotypic data, the later analysis identified candidate immune exposures from TCR beta sequences and from how often those sequences occurred across donors. On average, around 240,000 unique TCR beta nucleotide sequences were sequenced per donor among roughly 430 genotyped donors of the cohort, with roughly 20% of those sequences being non-productive. Points the paper makes about the study in general: A further reported finding was that TCR beta sequences accurately predicted the HLA-A and HLA-B alleles for most subjects in the first cohort. The authors suggested that the approach could potentially be generalized to other disease states and immunological phenotypes. Roughly uniform sequencing depth across donors was assumed in presence/absence analyses, although this assumption may not hold. The study listed 150 to 200 TCR beta chains as associated with cytomegalovirus. In a later analysis, TCR association rates were found to vary across HLA loci, with the most associated TCRs seen for DRB1 alleles and the fewest for HLA-C alleles. Compared with the 666-donor mean, donors in an Asian-associated ancestry cluster had fewer N-insertions in productive TCRs, according to a later genetic analysis. Compared with equally common non-associated chains, HLA-associated TCR beta chains in a later analysis were more clonally expanded and had lower generation probabilities. Correlated functional status among segregating V segments might be attributable to linkage disequilibrium, but an unknown experimental factor could not be ruled out. A few of the identified cytomegalovirus-associated TCR beta chains were confirmed in vitro to be specific for cytomegalovirus antigens. In a later genetic analysis, a missense DCLRE1C variant was associated with V-gene and J-gene trimming of TCR beta chains, and the association was replicated in an independent cohort. Cytomegalovirus status was reported to be diagnosed by the classifier with high specificity and sensitivity in both the original and validation cohorts. Because the 87-base-pair reads could not distinguish some IMGT-functional V segments, including TRBV6-2 and TRBV6-3, those segments were excluded. Because counts were too low, 15 to 20 rarely observed V segments, including chromosome 9 orphons, were left out of the earlier analysis of several hundred of the donors. The sequencing pipeline was judged likely to have produced a cluster of highly shared sequence variants as a technical artifact. When HLA alleles, especially DR and DQ, strongly co-occurred, TCR associations were difficult to assign to individual alleles. CMV serostatus was the only immune exposure information available for the cohort. At a false discovery rate of 0.05, a later analysis linked around 15,000 TCR beta sequences to specific HLA alleles. Because some donors lacked HLA typing at each locus, the association tests relied only on the typed subset. The cohort was sequenced for TCR beta chains only, and without alpha or paired-chain data the features that could be detected were limited. A later analysis reported that several top co-occurrence clusters appeared linked to parvovirus B19, influenza, CMV and Epstein-Barr virus. In an earlier analysis of several hundred of the donors, most TCR beta V segments were observed in productive rearrangements about 87% or about 30% of the time, broadly matching IMGT annotations. Most CMV-associated TCR beta chains appeared to be HLA-restricted in a later analysis, and the HLA associations seemed to be driven largely by CMV exposure. Most TCR sequences were observed very rarely across donors, whereas some public TCRs were present in many individuals.

The cohort comprised more than 550 healthy bone marrow donors. All cohort members were sampled while nominally healthy, although unrecorded immune exposures were likely present. The donor was CMV seropositive and was included in the group of around 300 seropositive cohort members. Every donor gave a peripheral blood sample, and the peripheral blood mononuclear cells from that sample were used for TCR beta sequencing. The Qiagen DNeasy Blood Extraction Kit was used to extract genomic DNA from the blood cell samples. The receptor library was made with the immunoSEQ multiplex PCR assay. The multiplex PCR relied on a mix of 60 forward primers for TCR Vbeta segments and 13 reverse primers for TCR Jbeta segments. A multiplex PCR assay on genomic DNA amplified the CDR3 region of rearranged TCR beta genes. The Illumina HiSeq System was used to sequence the amplified TCR beta libraries as 87-base-pair reads. Turning to the authors' computational methods: Across the 666 repertoires, a later analysis counted 80 million or so unique TCR beta chains, roughly 11 million of which were shared by at least two donors. Raw reads were error-corrected and collapsed into unique sequences with a nearest-neighbor algorithm that merged closely related sequences to remove PCR and sequencing errors. CDR3 sequences were aligned to IMGT reference sequences to assign V, D and J gene segments. Each retained sequence needed at least a six-nucleotide match to both a V gene segment and a J gene segment. Rearrangements were called productive when the CDR3 lacked stop codons and stayed in frame with V and J; all others were non-productive. CDR3 was defined according to IMGT convention as the region running from the second conserved V-encoded cysteine to the conserved J-encoded phenylalanine. The earlier analysis of roughly 590 of the donors excluded any sequence lacking an unambiguous match to a single V gene segment. An earlier analysis of 587 of the donors called V segments functional above 56.7% productive rearrangements and segregating when the between-donor standard deviation exceeded 5%. A statistical classification framework was built to diagnose cytomegalovirus status from the catalog of TCR beta chain sequences. In a later analysis, V and J genes were assigned by comparing TCR nucleotide sequences against IMGT/GENE-DB human TR gene sequences. In a later analysis, CDR3 sequences and most-parsimonious VDJ recombination scenarios were assigned using the TCRdist pipeline. In a later analysis, each TCR beta chain was defined by its CDR3 amino acid sequence together with its V-gene family, and reads without a unique V-gene family were excluded. In a later analysis, approximately 640 highly shared, low-generation-probability nucleotide sequences were removed to address suspected cross-contamination and a sequencing artifact. In a later analysis, a clonal expansion index was calculated for each public chain from normalized within-repertoire ranks of inferred template counts. In a later analysis, generation probabilities were computed using a VDJ recombination model fitted to out-of-frame rearrangements, and the results were checked against IGoR. In a later analysis, hypergeometric tests were used to score TCR-TCR, TCR-HLA and TCR-CMV co-occurrence, with a repertoire-size bias correction applied to TCR pairs. To estimate false discovery rates, a later analysis permuted the HLA or CMV assignments 20 times. In a later analysis, co-occurring TCRs were grouped using DBSCAN, and TCRdist sequence similarity was added for clustering within HLA-allele-positive subsets. Repertoires with fewer than 30,000 or more than 120,000 public chains, plus five repertoires with anomalous nucleotide sharing, were excluded from co-occurrence clustering. TCRdb stores this immuneACCESS table with in-frame sequences only. Part of the clones is absent; in the studies checked, under half of the shortfall reflects unresolved V genes, and no reason is known for the rest. Clone size and the V and J calls come from that table; the DNA yielded D and trimming. This sample is represented by approximately 160,000 clones; about three quarters of them were singletons. Jointly, the top ten make up approximately 4.6% of the sample.

CDR1 SGHAT and CDR2 FQNNGV are derived from the germline V gene. The CDR3 covers 15 residues, taking in both the cysteine and the phenylalanine. This entry keeps only the CDR3 DNA: 45 bases, framed from base 1. Trimming takes 5 bases from V and 4 bases from J, and the germline ends sit 15 bases apart. Sequencing used PBMCs. Rearrangement joined TRBV11-2 to TRBJ1-3; TRBD1 is perhaps the D gene, given 6 matching bases. The receptor comes from a young man in good health and CMV-seropositive. The CDR3 sequence is CASSPGGGAGNTIYF. The nucleotide sequence reads TGTGCCAGCAGCCCTGGCGGGGGGGCAGGAAACACCATATATTTT.